This T cell receptor (beta chain) was obtained from a study of T cell repertoires in cytomegalovirus infection (dated by TCRdb to about 2019). For the wider study: The HLA type of each donor mattered for the analysis, because public TCR beta signatures pointed to carriage of CMV infection along with the matching HLA type. Results and caveats for the whole study, not just this receptor: The ex vivo response was dominated by HLA-C-restricted CMV-specific TCR beta clonotypes, which also provided the single most frequent clonotype in two of eight donors. Cumulative frequency of public TCR beta family members discriminated carriers of CMV infection plus the relevant HLA type in this cohort and an independent approximately 340-donor cohort.

TCRdb records Illumina HiSeq 1500 as the sequencer. TCRdb passed the public sequencing reads through fastp at Q25 and MiXCR, retaining productive beta sequences. CDR3 protein sequences are deduplicated, and each keeps its most common genes and DNA. This sample is represented by approximately 43,000 distinct CDR3 sequences; roughly 20% of them were singletons. The leading ten clones occupy roughly 20% of the sample. CDR1 is given as LNHDA and CDR2 as SQIVND, both from the germline V gene (reference sequence). Cut back by 6 bases and 3 bases, the V and J ends lie 8 bases apart. Reading from cysteine to phenylalanine, the CDR3 counts 13 amino acids. This entry keeps only the CDR3 DNA: 39 bases, framed from base 1. In its sample, this clonotype was seen many times. No cognate antigen has been identified for it. No base quality values were provided; no much bigger clone lies one nucleotide off.

The clonotype originates from a human donor in good health (CMV status not recorded). Some clones in this sample may be carry-over from other donors' samples. The sequencing sample was made of PBMCs, sequenced either directly or after in vitro stimulation (not recorded which). The sequence is built from TRBV19 and TRBJ2-2; a tentative D call is TRBD1 (5 bases match). The base sequence is TGTGCCAGTAGCAGGGCGGACACCGGGGAGCTGTTTTTT. This gives the protein CASSRADTGELFF.